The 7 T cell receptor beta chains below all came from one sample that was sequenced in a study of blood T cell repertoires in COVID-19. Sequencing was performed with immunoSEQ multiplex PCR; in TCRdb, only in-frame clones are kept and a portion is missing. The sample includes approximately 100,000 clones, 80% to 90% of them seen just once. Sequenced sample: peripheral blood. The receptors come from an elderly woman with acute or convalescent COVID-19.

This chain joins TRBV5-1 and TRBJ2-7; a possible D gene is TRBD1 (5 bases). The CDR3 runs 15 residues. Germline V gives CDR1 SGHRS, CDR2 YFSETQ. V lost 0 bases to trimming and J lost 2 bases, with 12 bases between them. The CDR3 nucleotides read TGCGCCAGCAGCTTGGTTGATGGGGCGACCTACGAGCAGTACTTC. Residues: CASSLVDGATYEQYF.

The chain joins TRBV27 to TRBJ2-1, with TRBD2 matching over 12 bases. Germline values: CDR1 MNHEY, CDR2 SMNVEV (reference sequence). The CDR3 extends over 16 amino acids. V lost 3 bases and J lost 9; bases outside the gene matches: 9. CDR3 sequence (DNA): TGTGCCAGCAGTTTCGGGGGACTAGCGGGCCAGAGTGAGCAGTTCTTC. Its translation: CASSFGGLAGQSEQFF.

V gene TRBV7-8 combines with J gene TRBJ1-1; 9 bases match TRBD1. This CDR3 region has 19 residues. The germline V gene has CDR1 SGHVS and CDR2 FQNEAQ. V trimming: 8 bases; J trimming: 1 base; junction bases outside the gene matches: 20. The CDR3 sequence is CASRKDPIPWGQGNTEAFF. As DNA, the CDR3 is TGTGCCAGCCGCAAAGACCCGATTCCGTGGGGACAGGGGAACACTGAAGCTTTCTTT.

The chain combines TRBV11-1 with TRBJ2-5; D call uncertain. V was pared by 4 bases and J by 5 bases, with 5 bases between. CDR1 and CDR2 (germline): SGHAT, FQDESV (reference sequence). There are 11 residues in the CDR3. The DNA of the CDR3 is TGTGCCAGCAGCTCTAGGGAGACCCAGTACTTC. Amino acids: CASSSRETQYF.

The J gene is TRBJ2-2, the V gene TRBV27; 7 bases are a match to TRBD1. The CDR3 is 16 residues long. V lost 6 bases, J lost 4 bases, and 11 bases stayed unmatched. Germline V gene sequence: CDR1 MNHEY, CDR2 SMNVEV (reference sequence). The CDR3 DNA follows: TGTGCCAGCAGCCCATGGACAGGTCGAGGCACCGGGGAGCTGTTTTTT. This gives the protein CASSPWTGRGTGELFF.

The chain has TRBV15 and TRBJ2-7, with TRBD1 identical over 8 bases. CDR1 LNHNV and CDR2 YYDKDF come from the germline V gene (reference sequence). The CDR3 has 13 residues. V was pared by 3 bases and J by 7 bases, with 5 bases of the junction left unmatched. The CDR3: CATSSNRDREQYF. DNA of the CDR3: TGTGCCACCAGCAGTAACCGGGACAGGGAGCAGTACTTC.

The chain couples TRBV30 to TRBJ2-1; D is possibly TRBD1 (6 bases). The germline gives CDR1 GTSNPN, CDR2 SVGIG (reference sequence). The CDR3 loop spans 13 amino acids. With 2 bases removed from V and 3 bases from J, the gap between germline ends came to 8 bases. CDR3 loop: CAWSMDSYNEQFF. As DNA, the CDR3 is TGTGCCTGGAGTATGGACAGCTACAATGAGCAGTTCTTC.